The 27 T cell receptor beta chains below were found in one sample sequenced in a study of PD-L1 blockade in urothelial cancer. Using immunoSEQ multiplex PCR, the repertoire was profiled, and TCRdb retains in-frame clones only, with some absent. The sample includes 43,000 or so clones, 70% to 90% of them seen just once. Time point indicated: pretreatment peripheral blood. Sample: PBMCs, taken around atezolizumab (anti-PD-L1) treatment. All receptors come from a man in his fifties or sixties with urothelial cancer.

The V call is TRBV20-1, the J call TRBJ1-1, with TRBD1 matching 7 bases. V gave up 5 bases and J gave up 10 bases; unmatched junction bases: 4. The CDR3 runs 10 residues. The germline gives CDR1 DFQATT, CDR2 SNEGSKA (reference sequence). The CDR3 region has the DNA TGCAGTGCTGGAGGGGGCAGAGCTTTCTTT. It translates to CSAGGGRAFF.

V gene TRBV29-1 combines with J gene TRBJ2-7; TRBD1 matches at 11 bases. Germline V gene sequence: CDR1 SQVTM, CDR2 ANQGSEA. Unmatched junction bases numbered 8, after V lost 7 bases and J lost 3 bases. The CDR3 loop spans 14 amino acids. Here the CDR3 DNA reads TGCAGCGCAACAGGGACAGGGGGTAGCTACGAGCAGTACTTC. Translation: CSATGTGGSYEQYF.

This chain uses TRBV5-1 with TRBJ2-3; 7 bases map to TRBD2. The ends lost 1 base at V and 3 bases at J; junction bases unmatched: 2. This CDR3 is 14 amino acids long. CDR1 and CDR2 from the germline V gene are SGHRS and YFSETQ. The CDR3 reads CASSLLGGTDTQYF. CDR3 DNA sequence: TGCGCCAGCAGCTTGCTGGGGGGGACAGATACGCAGTATTTT.

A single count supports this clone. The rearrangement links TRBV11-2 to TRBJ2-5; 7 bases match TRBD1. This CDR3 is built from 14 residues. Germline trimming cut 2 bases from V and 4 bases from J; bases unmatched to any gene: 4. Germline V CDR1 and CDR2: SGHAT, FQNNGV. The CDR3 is CASSLYRGTETQYF. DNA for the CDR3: TGTGCCAGCAGCTTATACAGGGGTACAGAGACCCAGTACTTC.

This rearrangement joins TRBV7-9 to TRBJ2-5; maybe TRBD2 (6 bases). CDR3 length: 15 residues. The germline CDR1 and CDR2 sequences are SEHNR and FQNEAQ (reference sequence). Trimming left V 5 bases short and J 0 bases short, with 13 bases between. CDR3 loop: CASSPGLGNQETQYF. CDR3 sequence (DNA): TGTGCCAGCAGCCCGGGACTGGGTAACCAAGAGACCCAGTACTTC.

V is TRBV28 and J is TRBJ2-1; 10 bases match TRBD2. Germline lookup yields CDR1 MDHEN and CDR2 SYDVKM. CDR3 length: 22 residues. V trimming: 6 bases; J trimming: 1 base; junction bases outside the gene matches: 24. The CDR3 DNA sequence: TGTGCCAGCAGCCCGGGGACGGGGGGAGGGCTAGCGGGAGCAAGGTCCTACAATGAGCAGTTCTTC. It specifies CASSPGTGGGLAGARSYNEQFF.

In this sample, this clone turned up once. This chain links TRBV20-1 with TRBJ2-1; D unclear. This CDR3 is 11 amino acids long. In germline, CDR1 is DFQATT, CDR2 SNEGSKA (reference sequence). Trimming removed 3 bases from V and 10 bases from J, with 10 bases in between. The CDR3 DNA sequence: TGCAGTGCTAGTAGAGCGAAAGAGCAGTTCTTC. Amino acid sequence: CSASRAKEQFF.

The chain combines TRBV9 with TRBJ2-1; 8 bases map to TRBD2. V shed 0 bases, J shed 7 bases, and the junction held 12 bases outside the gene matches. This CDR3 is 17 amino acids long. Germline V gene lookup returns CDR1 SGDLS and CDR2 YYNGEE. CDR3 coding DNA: TGTGCCAGCAGCGTAGCTACGGGGGGGAGCGGGACTAATGAGCAGTTCTTC. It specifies CASSVATGGSGTNEQFF. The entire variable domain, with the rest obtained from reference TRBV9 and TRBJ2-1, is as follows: DSGVTQTPKHLITATGQRVTLRCSPRSGDLSVYWYQQSLDQGLQFLIQYYNGEERAKGNILERFSAQQFPDLHSELNLSSLELGDSALYFCASSVATGGSGTNEQFFGPGTRLTVL.

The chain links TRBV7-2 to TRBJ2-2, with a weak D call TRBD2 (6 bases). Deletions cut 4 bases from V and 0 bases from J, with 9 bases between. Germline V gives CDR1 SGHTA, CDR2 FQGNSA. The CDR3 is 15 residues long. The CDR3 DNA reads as TGTGCCAGCAGCTCGCTAGCGACGAACACCGGGGAGCTGTTTTTT. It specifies CASSSLATNTGELFF. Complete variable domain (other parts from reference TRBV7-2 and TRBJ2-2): GAGVSQSPSNKVTEKGKDVELRCDPISGHTALYWYRQSLGQGLEFLIYFQGNSAPDKSGLPSDRFSAERTGGSVSTLTIQRTQQEDSAVYLCASSSLATNTGELFFGEGSRLTVL.

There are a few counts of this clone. CDR3 in amino acids: CASSGGLAGGWYEQYF. As DNA, the CDR3 is TGTGCCAGCAGTGGTGGACTAGCGGGAGGCTGGTACGAGCAGTACTTC. This chain uses TRBV28 with TRBJ2-7; 14 bases fit TRBD2. Germline assignment: CDR1 MDHEN and CDR2 SYDVKM. This CDR3 spans 16 amino acids. V was pared by 5 bases and J by 4 bases, with 7 bases of the junction left unmatched. Complete variable domain (other parts from reference TRBV28 and TRBJ2-7): DVKVTQSSRYLVKRTGEKVFLECVQDMDHENMFWYRQDPGLGLRLIYFSYDVKMKEKGDIPEGYSVSREKKERFSLILESASTNQTSMYLCASSGGLAGGWYEQYFGPGTRLTVT.

CDR3: CASSLDLGHGNTIYF. The CDR3 nucleotides are TGCGCCAGCAGCTTGGATCTGGGGCATGGAAACACCATATATTTT. This chain joins TRBV5-1 and TRBJ1-3; TRBD1 might be the D (5 bases). The CDR3 is 15 amino acids. V lost 0 bases and J lost 3, with 10 bases in between. The germline CDR1 and CDR2 sequences are SGHRS and YFSETQ.

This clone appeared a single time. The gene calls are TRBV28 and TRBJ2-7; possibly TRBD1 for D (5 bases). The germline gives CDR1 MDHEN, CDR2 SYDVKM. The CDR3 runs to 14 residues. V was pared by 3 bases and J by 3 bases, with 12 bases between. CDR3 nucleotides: TGTGCCAGCAGTTTCTGGACAAACCTCTACGAGCAGTACTTC. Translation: CASSFWTNLYEQYF.

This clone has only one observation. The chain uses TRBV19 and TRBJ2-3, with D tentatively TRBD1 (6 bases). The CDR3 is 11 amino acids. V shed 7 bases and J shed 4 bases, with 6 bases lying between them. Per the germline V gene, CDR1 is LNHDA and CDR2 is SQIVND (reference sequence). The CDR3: CASKGADTQYF. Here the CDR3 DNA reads TGTGCCAGTAAGGGGGCAGATACGCAGTATTTT.

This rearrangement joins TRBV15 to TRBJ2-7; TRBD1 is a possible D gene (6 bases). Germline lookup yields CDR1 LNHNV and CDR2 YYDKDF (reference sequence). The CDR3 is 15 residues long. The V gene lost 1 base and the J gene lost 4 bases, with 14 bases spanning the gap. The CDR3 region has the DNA TGTGCCACCAGCAGAGCAAGGGACACGGAATACGAGCAGTACTTC. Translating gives CATSRARDTEYEQYF.

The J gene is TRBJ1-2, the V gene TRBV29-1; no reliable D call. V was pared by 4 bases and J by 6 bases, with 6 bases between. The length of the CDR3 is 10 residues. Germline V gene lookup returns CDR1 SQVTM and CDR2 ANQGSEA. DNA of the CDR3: TGCAGCGTTGCGGAGGATGGCTACACCTTC. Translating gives CSVAEDGYTF.

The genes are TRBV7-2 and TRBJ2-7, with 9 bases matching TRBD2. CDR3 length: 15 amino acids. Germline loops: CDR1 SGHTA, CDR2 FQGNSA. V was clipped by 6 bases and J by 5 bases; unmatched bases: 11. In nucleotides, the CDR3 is TGTGCCAGCAGAAGGGTAGCGGGAGTAAACCACGAGCAGTACTTC. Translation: CASRRVAGVNHEQYF.

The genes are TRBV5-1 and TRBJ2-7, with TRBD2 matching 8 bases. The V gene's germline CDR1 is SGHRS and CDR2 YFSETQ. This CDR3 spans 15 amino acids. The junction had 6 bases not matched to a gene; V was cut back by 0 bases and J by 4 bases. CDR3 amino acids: CASSLETSGGYEQYF. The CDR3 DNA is TGCGCCAGCAGCTTGGAGACCAGCGGGGGTTACGAGCAGTACTTC.

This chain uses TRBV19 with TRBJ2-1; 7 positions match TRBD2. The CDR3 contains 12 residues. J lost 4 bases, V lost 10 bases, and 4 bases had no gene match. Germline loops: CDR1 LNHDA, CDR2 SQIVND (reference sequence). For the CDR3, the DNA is TGTGCCACCTGGGGGGGGTACAATGAGCAGTTCTTC. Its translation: CATWGGYNEQFF.

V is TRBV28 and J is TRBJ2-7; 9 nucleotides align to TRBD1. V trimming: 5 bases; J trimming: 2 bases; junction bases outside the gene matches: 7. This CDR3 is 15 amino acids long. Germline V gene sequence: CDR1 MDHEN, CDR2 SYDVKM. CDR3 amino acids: CASSAPTGGTYEQYF. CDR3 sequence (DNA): TGTGCCAGCAGTGCCCCGACAGGGGGGACCTACGAGCAGTACTTC.

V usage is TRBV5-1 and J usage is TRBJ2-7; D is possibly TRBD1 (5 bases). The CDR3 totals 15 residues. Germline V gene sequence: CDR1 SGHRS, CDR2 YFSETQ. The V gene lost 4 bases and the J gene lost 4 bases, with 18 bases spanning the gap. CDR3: CASSARVGQEYEQYF. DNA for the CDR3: TGCGCCAGCAGCGCCAGAGTGGGGCAGGAGTACGAGCAGTACTTC.

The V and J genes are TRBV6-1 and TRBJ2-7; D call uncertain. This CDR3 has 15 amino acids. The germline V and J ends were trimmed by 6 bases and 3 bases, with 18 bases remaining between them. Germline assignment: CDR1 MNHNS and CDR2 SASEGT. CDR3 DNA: TGTGCCAGCAGCGCTTTACTGGCGACTTACTACGAGCAGTACTTC. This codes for CASSALLATYYEQYF.

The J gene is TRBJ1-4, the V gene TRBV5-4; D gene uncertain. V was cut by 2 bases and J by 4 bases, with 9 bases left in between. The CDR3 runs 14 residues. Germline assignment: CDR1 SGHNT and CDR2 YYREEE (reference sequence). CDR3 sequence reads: CASSFGGLNEKLFF. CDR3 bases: TGTGCCAGCAGCTTCGGCGGGCTTAATGAAAAACTGTTTTTT.

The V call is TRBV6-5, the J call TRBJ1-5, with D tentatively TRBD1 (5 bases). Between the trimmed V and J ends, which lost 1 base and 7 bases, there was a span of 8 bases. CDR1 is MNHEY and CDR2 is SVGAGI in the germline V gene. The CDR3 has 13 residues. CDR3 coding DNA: TGTGCCAGCAGTTACTGGGGGGAACAGCCCCAGCATTTT. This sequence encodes CASSYWGEQPQHF.

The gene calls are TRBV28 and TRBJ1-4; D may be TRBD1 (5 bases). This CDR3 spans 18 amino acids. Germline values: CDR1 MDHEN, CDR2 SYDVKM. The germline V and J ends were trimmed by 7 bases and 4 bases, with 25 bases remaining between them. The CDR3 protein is CASKPTATRPPGNEKLFF. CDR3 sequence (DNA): TGTGCCAGCAAACCGACAGCGACAAGACCCCCGGGTAATGAAAAACTGTTTTTT.

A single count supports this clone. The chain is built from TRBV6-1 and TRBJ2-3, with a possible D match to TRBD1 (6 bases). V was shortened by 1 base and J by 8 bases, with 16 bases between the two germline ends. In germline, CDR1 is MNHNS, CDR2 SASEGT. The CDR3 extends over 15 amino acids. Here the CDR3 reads CASSEGGQGFATQYF. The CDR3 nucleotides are TGTGCCAGCAGTGAAGGTGGTCAGGGGTTCGCTACGCAGTATTTT.

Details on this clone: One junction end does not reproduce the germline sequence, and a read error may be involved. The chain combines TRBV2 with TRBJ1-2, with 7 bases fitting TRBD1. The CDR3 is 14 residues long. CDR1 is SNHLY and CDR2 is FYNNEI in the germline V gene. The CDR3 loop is CASREGGLNYGYTF. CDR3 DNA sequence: TGTGCCAGCAGGGAAGGGGGCTTAAACTATGGCTACACCTTC.

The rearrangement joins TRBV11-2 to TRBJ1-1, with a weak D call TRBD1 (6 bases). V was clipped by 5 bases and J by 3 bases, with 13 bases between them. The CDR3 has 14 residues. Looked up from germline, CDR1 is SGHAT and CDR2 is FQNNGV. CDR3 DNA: TGTGCCAGCAGCCTACGCCCAGGGGACACTGAAGCTTTCTTT. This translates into CASSLRPGDTEAFF.